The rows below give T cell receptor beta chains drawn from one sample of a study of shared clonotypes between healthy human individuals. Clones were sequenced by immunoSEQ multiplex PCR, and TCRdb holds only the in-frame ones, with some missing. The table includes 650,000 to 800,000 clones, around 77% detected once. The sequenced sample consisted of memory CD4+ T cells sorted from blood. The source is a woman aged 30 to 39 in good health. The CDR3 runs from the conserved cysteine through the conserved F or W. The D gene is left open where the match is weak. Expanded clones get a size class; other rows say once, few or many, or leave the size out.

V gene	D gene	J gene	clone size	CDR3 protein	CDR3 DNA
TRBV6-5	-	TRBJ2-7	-	CASSLPGLPGYF	TGTGCCAGCAGTCTCCCTGGTTTGCCGGGGTACTTC
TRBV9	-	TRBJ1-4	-	CASSVSGFNEKLFF	TGTGCCAGCAGCGTATCCGGGTTTAATGAAAAACTGTTTTTT
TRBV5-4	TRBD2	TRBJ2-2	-	CASSLAVSGHPTGELFF	TGTGCCAGCAGCTTGGCTGTTAGCGGGCATCCTACCGGGGAGCTGTTTTTT
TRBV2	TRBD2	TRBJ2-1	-	CASSERLAGGLGEQFF	TGTGCCAGCAGTGAACGCCTAGCGGGAGGACTGGGTGAGCAGTTCTTC
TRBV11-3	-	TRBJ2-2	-	CASSLRWNTGELFF	TGTGCCAGCAGCTTGAGGTGGAACACCGGGGAGCTGTTTTTT
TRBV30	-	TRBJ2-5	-	CAWSVRDYIQETQYF	TGTGCCTGGAGTGTACGAGACTACATCCAAGAGACCCAGTACTTC
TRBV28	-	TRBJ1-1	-	CATHWFGGTAFF	TGTGCCACTCATTGGTTCGGAGGGACCGCTTTCTTT
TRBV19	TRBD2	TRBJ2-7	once	CATRSGSSYEQYF	TGTGCTACCAGAAGCGGGAGCTCCTACGAGCAGTACTTC
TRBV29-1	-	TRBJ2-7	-	CSVEDTRGHEQYF	TGCAGCGTTGAAGATACCAGGGGCCACGAGCAGTACTTC
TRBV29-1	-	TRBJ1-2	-	CSVEDPGLVHGYTF	TGCAGCGTTGAAGATCCGGGTCTAGTTCATGGCTACACCTTC
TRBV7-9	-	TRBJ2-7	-	CASSTGLSAGEQYF	TGTGCCAGCAGCACCGGGCTTTCGGCGGGCGAGCAGTACTTC
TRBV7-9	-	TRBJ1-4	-	CASSLVGGAGEKLFF	TGTGCCAGCAGCCTAGTTGGAGGGGCCGGTGAAAAACTGTTTTTT
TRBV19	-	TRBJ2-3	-	CASSPTEGRDTQYF	TGTGCCAGTAGTCCGACGGAGGGTAGGGATACGCAGTATTTT
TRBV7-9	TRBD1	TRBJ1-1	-	CASSFSGQLNTEAFF	TGTGCCAGCAGCTTCTCGGGACAGTTGAACACTGAAGCTTTCTTT
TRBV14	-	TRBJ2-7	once	CASGGQGTYEQYF	TGTGCCAGCGGAGGTCAGGGCACCTACGAGCAGTACTTC
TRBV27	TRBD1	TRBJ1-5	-	CASGRNDRGGNQPQHF	TGTGCCAGCGGAAGGAATGACAGGGGCGGCAATCAGCCCCAGCATTTT
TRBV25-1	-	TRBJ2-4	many	CASSEPGHKNIQYF	TGTGCCAGCAGTGAACCGGGGCACAAAAACATTCAGTACTTC
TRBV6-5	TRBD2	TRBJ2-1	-	CASSKRTSGRNEQFF	TGTGCCAGCAGTAAACGGACTAGCGGGAGAAATGAGCAGTTCTTC
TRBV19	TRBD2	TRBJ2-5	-	CASSPERLAGVSETQYF	TGTGCCAGTAGCCCCGAGCGACTAGCGGGAGTAAGTGAGACCCAGTACTTC
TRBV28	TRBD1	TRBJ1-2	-	CASSVGQGRQGYTF	TGTGCCAGCAGTGTAGGACAGGGGAGACAGGGCTACACCTTC
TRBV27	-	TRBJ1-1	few	CASSAQDRLNTEAFF	TGTGCCAGCAGTGCGCAGGACCGATTGAACACTGAAGCTTTCTTT
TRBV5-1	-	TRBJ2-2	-	CASSRKDPDRNTGELFF	TGCGCCAGCAGCCGCAAAGACCCCGACAGGAACACCGGGGAGCTGTTTTTT
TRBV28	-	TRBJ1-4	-	CASSTLGITNEKLFF	TGTGCCAGCAGTACATTGGGGATTACTAATGAAAAACTGTTTTTT
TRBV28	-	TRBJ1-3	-	CASSLRSLGNTIYF	TGTGCCAGCAGTCTCCGGAGTTTGGGAAACACCATATATTTT
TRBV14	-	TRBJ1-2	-	CASSQRFGAAGGYTF	TGTGCCAGCAGCCAACGCTTCGGGGCAGCGGGCGGCTACACCTTC
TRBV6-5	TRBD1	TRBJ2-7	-	CASSYSGRGPLYEQYF	TGTGCCAGCAGTTACTCGGGCAGGGGGCCCCTATACGAGCAGTACTTC
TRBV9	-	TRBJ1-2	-	CASSVFPGEDGYTF	TGTGCCAGCAGCGTATTCCCAGGGGAGGATGGCTACACCTTC
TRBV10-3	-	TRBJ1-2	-	CAISEREAGYTF	TGTGCCATCAGTGAGCGGGAGGCGGGCTACACCTTC
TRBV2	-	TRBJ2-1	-	CASSGRILYNEQFF	TGTGCCAGCAGTGGCAGGATTCTCTACAATGAGCAGTTCTTC
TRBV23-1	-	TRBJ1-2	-	CASSQSKSSGYTF	TGCGCCAGCAGTCAATCGAAATCCTCAGGCTACACCTTC
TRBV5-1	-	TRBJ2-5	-	CASSEVPETQYF	TGCGCCAGCAGCGAGGTTCCAGAGACCCAGTACTTC
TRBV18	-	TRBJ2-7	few	CASSTREYEQYF	TGTGCCAGCTCAACACGGGAGTACGAGCAGTACTTC
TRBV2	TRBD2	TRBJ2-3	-	CASSLLASGNVDTQYF	TGTGCCAGCAGTCTCCTAGCTAGCGGGAACGTTGATACGCAGTATTTT
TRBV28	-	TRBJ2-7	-	CASGPERYEQYF	TGTGCCAGCGGACCTGAAAGGTACGAGCAGTACTTC
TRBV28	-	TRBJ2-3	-	CASTVSGLRTDTQYF	TGTGCCAGCACTGTTAGCGGATTACGCACAGATACGCAGTATTTT
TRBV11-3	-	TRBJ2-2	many	CASSFVGTGELFF	TGTGCCAGCAGCTTCGTGGGAACCGGGGAGCTGTTTTTT
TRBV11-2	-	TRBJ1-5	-	CASSLSGKPQHF	TGTGCCAGCAGCTTAAGCGGGAAGCCCCAGCATTTT
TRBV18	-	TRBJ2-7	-	CASSPASSYEQYF	TGTGCCAGCTCACCAGCCAGCTCCTACGAGCAGTACTTC
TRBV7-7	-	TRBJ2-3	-	CASSPSGSTDTQYF	TGTGCCAGCAGTCCGAGCGGTAGCACAGATACGCAGTATTTT
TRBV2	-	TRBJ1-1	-	CASSEGGYPEAFF	TGTGCCAGCAGTGAGGGGGGTTACCCTGAAGCTTTCTTT
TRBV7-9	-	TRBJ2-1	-	CASTLPGDFYNEQFF	TGTGCCAGCACCTTGCCTGGGGACTTCTACAATGAGCAGTTCTTC
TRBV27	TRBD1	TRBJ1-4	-	CASSRGTVNGKLFF	TGTGCCAGTAGCCGCGGGACAGTAAATGGAAAACTGTTTTTT
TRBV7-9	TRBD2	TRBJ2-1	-	CASSLASLAGGEQFF	TGTGCCAGCAGCTTAGCCTCGCTAGCGGGAGGGGAGCAGTTCTTC
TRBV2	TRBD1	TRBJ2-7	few	CASSEDRAPYEQYF	TGTGCCAGCAGCGAGGACAGGGCGCCCTACGAGCAGTACTTC
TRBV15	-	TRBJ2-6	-	CATSSERDSGANVLTF	TGTGCCACCAGCAGCGAACGGGACTCGGGGGCCAACGTCCTGACTTTC
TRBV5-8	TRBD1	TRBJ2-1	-	CASRVRDRGGNEQFF	TGTGCCAGCAGAGTCCGGGACAGGGGGGGGAATGAGCAGTTCTTC
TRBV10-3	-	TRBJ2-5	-	CAIRGGGETQYF	TGTGCCATAAGGGGGGGCGGAGAGACCCAGTACTTC
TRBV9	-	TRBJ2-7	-	CASSVGQASSYEQYF	TGTGCCAGCAGCGTAGGACAGGCGAGCTCCTACGAGCAGTACTTC
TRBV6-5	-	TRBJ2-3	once	CASSYSRAGRDTQYF	TGTGCCAGCAGTTACTCTAGGGCAGGTCGCGATACGCAGTATTTT
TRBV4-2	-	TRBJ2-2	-	CASSPEFRVGELFF	TGTGCCAGCAGCCCAGAGTTTAGGGTCGGGGAGCTGTTTTTT
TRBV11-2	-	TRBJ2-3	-	CASSPPPSTDTQYF	TGTGCCAGCAGCCCGCCCCCTAGCACAGATACGCAGTATTTT
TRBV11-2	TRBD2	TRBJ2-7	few	CASSSQRGYEQYF	TGTGCCAGCAGCTCTCAGCGGGGCTACGAGCAGTACTTC
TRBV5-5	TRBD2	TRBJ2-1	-	CASSSGLAAYNEQFF	TGTGCCAGCAGCTCAGGACTAGCAGCTTACAATGAGCAGTTCTTC
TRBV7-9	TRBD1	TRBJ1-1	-	CASSLEGGGTEAFF	TGTGCCAGCAGCTTAGAAGGGGGCGGCACTGAAGCTTTCTTT
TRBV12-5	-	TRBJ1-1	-	CASGWGRNTEAFF	TGTGCTAGTGGTTGGGGACGAAACACTGAAGCTTTCTTT